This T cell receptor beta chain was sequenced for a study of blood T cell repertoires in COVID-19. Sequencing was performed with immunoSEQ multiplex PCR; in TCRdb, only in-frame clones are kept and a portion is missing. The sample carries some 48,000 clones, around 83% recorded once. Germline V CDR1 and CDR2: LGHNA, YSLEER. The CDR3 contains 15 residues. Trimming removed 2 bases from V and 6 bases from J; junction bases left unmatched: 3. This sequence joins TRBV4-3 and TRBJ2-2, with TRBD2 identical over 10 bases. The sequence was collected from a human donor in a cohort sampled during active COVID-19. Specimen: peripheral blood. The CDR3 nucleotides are TGCGCCAGCAGCCAACTAGCGGGAGTGGCCGGGGAGCTGTTTTTT. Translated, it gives CASSQLAGVAGELFF.